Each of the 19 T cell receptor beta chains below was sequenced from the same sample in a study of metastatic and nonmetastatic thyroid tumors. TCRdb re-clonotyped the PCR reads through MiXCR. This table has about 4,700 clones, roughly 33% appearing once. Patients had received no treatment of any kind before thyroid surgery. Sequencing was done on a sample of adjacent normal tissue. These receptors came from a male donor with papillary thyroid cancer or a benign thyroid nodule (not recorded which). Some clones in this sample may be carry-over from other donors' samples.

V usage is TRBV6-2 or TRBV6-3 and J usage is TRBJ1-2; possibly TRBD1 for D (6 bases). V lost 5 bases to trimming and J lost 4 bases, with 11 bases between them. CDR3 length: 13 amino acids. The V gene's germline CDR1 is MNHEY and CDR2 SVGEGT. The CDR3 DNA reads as TGTGCCAGCAGTAGGGGGAGTGGCTATGGCTACACCTTC. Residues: CASSRGSGYGYTF.

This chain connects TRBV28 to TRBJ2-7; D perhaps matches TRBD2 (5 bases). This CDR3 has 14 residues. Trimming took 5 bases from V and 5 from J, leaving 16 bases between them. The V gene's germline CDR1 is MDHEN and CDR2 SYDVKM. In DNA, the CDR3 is TGTGCCAGCAGTGAAGCCGGAGGACCCAACGAGCAGTACTTC. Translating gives CASSEAGGPNEQYF.

The CDR3, as DNA: TGTGCCAGCAGCTTAGAACGCGGGAGGCTGATAGACGAGCAGTACTTC. The encoded protein is CASSLERGRLIDEQYF. This chain joins TRBV7-6 and TRBJ2-7; 8 nucleotides agree with TRBD2. Germline V gene sequence: CDR1 SGHVS, CDR2 FNYEAQ. Trimming at V came to 1 base and at J to 5 bases, leaving 10 bases not matched to a gene. The length of the CDR3 is 16 residues.

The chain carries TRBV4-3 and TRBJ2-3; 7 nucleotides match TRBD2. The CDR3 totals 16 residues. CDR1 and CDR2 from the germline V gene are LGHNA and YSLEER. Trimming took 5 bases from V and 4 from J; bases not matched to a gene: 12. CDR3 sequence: CASSTGSGALPDTQYF. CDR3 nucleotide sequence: TGCGCCAGCAGCACCGGGAGCGGGGCCCTCCCAGATACGCAGTATTTT.

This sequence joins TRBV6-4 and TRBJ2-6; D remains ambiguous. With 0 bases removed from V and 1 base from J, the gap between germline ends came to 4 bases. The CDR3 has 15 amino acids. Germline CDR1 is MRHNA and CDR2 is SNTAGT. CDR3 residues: CASSDSGSGANVLTF. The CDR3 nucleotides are TGTGCCAGCAGTGACTCGGGGTCTGGGGCCAACGTCCTGACTTTC.

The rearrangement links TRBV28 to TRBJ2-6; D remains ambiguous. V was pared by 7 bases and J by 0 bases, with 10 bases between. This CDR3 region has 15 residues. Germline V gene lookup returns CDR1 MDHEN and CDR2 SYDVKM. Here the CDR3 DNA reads TGTGCCAGCACCCCGTCCTCCTCTGGGGCCAACGTCCTGACTTTC. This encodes CASTPSSSGANVLTF. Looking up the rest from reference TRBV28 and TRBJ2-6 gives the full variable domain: DVKVTQSSRYLVKRTGEKVFLECVQDMDHENMFWYRQDPGLGLRLIYFSYDVKMKEKGDIPEGYSVSREKKERFSLILESASTNQTSMYLCASTPSSSGANVLTFGAGSRLTVL.

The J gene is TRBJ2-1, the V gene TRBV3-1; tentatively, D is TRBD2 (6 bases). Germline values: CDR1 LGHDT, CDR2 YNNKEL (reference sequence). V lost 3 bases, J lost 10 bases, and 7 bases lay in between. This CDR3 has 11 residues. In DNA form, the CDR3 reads TGTGCCAGCAGCCAGGGAGGAGAGCAGTTCTTC. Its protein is CASSQGGEQFF.

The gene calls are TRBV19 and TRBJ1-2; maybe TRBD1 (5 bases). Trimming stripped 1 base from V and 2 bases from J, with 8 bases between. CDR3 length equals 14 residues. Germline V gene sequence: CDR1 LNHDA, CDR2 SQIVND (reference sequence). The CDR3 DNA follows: TGTGCCAGTAGTATAGGGGGCGGAAACTATGGCTACACCTTC. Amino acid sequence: CASSIGGGNYGYTF.

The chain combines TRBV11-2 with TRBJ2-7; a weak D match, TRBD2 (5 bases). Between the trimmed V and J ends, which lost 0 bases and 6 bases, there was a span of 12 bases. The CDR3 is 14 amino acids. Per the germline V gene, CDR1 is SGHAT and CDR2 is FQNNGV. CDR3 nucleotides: TGTGCCAGCAGCTTAGATTATACTAGTCGCGAGCAGTACTTC. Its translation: CASSLDYTSREQYF.

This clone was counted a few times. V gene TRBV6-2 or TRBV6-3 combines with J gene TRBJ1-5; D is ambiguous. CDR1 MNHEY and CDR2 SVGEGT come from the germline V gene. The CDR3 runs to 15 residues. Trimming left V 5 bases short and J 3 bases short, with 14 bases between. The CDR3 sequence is CASSTLTTPNQPQHF. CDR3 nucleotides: TGTGCCAGCAGTACTCTGACAACCCCCAATCAGCCCCAGCATTTT.

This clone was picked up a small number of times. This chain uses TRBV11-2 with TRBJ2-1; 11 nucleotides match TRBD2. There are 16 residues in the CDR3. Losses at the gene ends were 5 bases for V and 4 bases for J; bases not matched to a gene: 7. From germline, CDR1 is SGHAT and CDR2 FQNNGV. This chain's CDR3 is CASSLQLAGDYNEQFF. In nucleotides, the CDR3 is TGTGCCAGCAGCCTTCAACTAGCGGGAGATTACAATGAGCAGTTCTTC.

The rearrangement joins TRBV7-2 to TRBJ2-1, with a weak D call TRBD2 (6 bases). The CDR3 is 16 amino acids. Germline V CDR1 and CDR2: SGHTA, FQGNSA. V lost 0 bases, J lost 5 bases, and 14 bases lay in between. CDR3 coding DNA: TGTGCCAGCAGCTTAGCGGGGGGACGGGTCAACAATGAGCAGTTCTTC. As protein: CASSLAGGRVNNEQFF.

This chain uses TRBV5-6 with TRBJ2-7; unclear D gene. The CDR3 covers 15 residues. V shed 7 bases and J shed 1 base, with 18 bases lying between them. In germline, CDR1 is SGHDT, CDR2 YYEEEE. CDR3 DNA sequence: TGTGCCAGCCCCTCGTGGTGGTCTTTTTCCTACGAGCAGTACTTC. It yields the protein CASPSWWSFSYEQYF.

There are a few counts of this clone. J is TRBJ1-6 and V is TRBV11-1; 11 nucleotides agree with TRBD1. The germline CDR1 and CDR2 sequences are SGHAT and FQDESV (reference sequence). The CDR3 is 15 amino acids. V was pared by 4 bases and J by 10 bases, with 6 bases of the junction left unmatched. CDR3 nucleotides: TGTGCCAGCAGCTCCGGACAGGGGGCCCACTCACCCCTCCACTTT. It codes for CASSSGQGAHSPLHF.

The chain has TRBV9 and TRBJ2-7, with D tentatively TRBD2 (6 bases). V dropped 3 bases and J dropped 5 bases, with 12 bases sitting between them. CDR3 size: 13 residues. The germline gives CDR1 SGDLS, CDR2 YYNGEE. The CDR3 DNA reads TGTGCCAGCAGCGGGGGGGTGGTGGACGAGCAGTACTTC. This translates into CASSGGVVDEQYF.

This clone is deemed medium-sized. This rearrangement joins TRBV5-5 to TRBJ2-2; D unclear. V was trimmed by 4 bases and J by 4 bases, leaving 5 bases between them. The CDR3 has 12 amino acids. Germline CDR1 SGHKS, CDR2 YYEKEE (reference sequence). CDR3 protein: CASSTFTGELFF. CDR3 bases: TGTGCCAGCAGCACATTCACCGGGGAGCTGTTTTTT.

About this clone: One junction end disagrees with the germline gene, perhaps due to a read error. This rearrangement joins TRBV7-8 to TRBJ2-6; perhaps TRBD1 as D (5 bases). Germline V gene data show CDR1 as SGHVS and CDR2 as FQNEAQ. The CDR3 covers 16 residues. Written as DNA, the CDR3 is TGTGCCAGCAGCTTAGACCAGGGTGCTGGTGCCAACGTCCTGACTTTC. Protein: CASSLDQGAGANVLTF.

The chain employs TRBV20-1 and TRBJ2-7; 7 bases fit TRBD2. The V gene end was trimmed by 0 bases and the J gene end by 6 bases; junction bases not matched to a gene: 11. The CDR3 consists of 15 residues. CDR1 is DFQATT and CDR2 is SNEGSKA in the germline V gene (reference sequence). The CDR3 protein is CSARDSGPWPGEQYF. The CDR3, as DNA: TGCAGTGCTAGAGATAGCGGGCCATGGCCGGGCGAGCAGTACTTC.

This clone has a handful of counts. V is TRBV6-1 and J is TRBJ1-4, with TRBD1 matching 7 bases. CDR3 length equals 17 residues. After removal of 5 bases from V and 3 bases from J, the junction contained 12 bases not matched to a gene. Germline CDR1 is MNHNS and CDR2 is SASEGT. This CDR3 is CASSSDRVDLANEKLFF. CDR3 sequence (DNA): TGTGCCAGCAGTTCCGACAGGGTAGACCTGGCTAATGAAAAACTGTTTTTT.